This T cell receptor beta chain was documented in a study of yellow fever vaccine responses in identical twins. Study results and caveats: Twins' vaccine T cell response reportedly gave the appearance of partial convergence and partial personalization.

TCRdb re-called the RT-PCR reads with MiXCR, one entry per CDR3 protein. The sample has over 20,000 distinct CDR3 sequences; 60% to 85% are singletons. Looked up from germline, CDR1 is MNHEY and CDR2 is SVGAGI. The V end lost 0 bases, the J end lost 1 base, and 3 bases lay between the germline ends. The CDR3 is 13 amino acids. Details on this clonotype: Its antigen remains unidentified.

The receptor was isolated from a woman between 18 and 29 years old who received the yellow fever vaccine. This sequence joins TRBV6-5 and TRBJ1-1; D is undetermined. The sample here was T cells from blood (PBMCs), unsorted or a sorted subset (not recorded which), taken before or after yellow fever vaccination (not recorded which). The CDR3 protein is CASSYSWNTEAFF. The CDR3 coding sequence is TGTGCCAGCAGTTACTCGTGGAACACTGAAGCTTTCTTT.